The 25 T cell receptor beta chains listed next were all sequenced from one sample in a study of blood T cell repertoires in COVID-19 (dated by TCRdb to 2020 to 2022). The library was produced with the immunoSEQ multiplex PCR assay. TCRdb took over this immuneACCESS table, retaining in-frame rearrangements with V and J assigned. Such tables are incomplete; in checked studies, under half of the missing clones stem from an unresolved V gene, and the remainder is unexplained. This sample gives roughly 46,000 clones in total; about 88% of them show up just once. The ten largest make up under 4% of the sample. The specimen was PBMCs or T cells enriched from blood (not recorded which). The receptors derive from a woman aged 50 to 60 who had recovered from COVID-19.

This chain uses TRBV6-5 with TRBJ1-2; D is unresolved. The CDR3 spans 14 residues. Germline values: CDR1 MNHEY, CDR2 SVGAGI. The V end was cut by 0 bases, the J end by 8 bases, with 13 bases between. This CDR3 reads CASSYSMTGVGYTF. The CDR3 region has the DNA TGTGCCAGCAGTTACTCAATGACCGGGGTCGGCTACACCTTC.

This chain joins TRBV5-1 and TRBJ2-2; 10 bases line up with TRBD1. V dropped 5 bases and J dropped 3; count of bases not matched to a gene: 7. Germline V gene data show CDR1 as SGHRS and CDR2 as YFSETQ. There are 16 residues in the CDR3. The DNA of the CDR3 is TGCGCCAGCAGGACAGGGGGCGGTTTAGACACCGGGGAGCTGTTTTTT. It translates to CASRTGGGLDTGELFF.

The chain recombines TRBV7-2 with TRBJ1-5; a possible D gene is TRBD1 (5 bases). The CDR3 is 15 residues long. V gave up 6 bases and J gave up 0 bases, with 12 bases separating them. Germline CDR1 SGHTA, CDR2 FQGNSA. The CDR3 DNA reads TGTGCCAGCAGTTCTAACAGGTATAGCAATCAGCCCCAGCATTTT. It encodes CASSSNRYSNQPQHF.

The J gene is TRBJ2-3, the V gene TRBV7-2; 8 bases align to TRBD2. The CDR3 runs to 15 residues. CDR1 and CDR2 (germline): SGHTA, FQGNSA. V gave up 6 bases and J gave up 1 base; unmatched junction bases: 6. CDR3 DNA sequence: TGTGCCAGCAGTACGACGACTAGCGGCACAGATACGCAGTATTTT. Protein: CASSTTTSGTDTQYF.

This clone was seen a single time. This chain connects TRBV7-3 to TRBJ2-2; D is possibly TRBD2 (5 bases). V was shortened by 3 bases and J by 7 bases, with 6 bases between the two germline ends. The CDR3 is made up of 12 amino acids. Germline CDR1 is SGHTA and CDR2 is FQGTGA. Here the CDR3 DNA reads TGTGCCAGCAGCTTTGGGAGCGGGGAGCTGTTTTTT. Translated: CASSFGSGELFF.

In DNA form, the CDR3 reads TGTGCCAGCAGCCAAGAACCGTACGGTTTGAACACTGAAGCTTTCTTT. This encodes CASSQEPYGLNTEAFF. The V and J genes are TRBV4-2 and TRBJ1-1; D gene ambiguous. The CDR3 has 16 residues. V gave up 0 bases and J gave up 0 bases, with 11 bases separating them. The V gene's germline CDR1 is LGHNA and CDR2 YNFKEQ.

J is TRBJ2-7 and V is TRBV5-1; TRBD2 matches at 10 bases. The CDR3 loop spans 15 amino acids. Germline trimming cut 3 bases from V and 4 bases from J; bases unmatched to any gene: 7. CDR1 is SGHRS, CDR2 YFSETQ, per germline. The chain's CDR3 is CASSSGLAYLYEQYF. CDR3 nucleotides: TGCGCCAGCAGCTCGGGACTAGCGTACCTTTACGAGCAGTACTTC.

The chain carries TRBV5-5 and TRBJ2-5, with D possibly matching TRBD2 (6 bases). The length of the CDR3 is 14 residues. With 4 bases removed from V and 5 bases from J, the gap between germline ends came to 15 bases. Germline CDR1 SGHKS, CDR2 YYEKEE (reference sequence). CDR3: CASSRRQGGETQYF. CDR3 coding DNA: TGTGCCAGCAGCCGTCGACAAGGAGGGGAGACCCAGTACTTC.

This chain connects TRBV4-3 to TRBJ1-2, with 7 positions matching TRBD1. The trim removed 3 bases at V and 3 bases at J, leaving 10 bases unmatched. The germline V gene has CDR1 LGHNA and CDR2 YSLEER. The CDR3 has 16 residues. The CDR3 sequence is CASSQGTRGTYYGYTF. The CDR3 bases are TGCGCCAGCAGCCAGGGGACCAGGGGGACCTACTATGGCTACACCTTC.

The chain couples TRBV19 to TRBJ1-5, with 7 bases matching TRBD1. The germline V gene has CDR1 LNHDA and CDR2 SQIVND (reference sequence). CDR3 length: 15 amino acids. Trimming removed 0 bases from V and 9 bases from J; junction bases left unmatched: 8. CDR3 DNA: TGTGCCAGTAGTATAGAAGACAGGGTAAGGGCGCCCCAGCATTTT. Its translation: CASSIEDRVRAPQHF.

The chain recombines TRBV5-1 with TRBJ2-2, with 7 nucleotides matching TRBD1. This CDR3 is 15 amino acids long. Per the germline V gene, CDR1 is SGHRS and CDR2 is YFSETQ. V lost 5 bases and J lost 5; bases outside the gene matches: 9. For the CDR3, the DNA is TGCGCCAGCAGAACTGGACAGGTCGGGACCGGGGAGCTGTTTTTT. Amino acid sequence: CASRTGQVGTGELFF.

The J gene is TRBJ1-1, the V gene TRBV5-1; 7 nucleotides match TRBD1. This CDR3 is built from 16 residues. Germline loops: CDR1 SGHRS, CDR2 YFSETQ. The trim removed 0 bases at V and 1 base at J, leaving 6 bases unmatched. CDR3: CASSLGPGQENTEAFF. Written as DNA, the CDR3 is TGCGCCAGCAGCTTGGGGCCCGGACAGGAGAACACTGAAGCTTTCTTT.

This chain uses TRBV7-2 with TRBJ1-1; unclear D gene. The V gene lost 2 bases and the J gene lost 5 bases, with 9 bases spanning the gap. The V gene's germline CDR1 is SGHTA and CDR2 FQGNSA. CDR3 length: 13 amino acids. The CDR3 here is CASSLMAETEAFF. The CDR3 bases are TGTGCCAGCAGCTTAATGGCGGAGACTGAAGCTTTCTTT.

V and J are TRBV5-4 and TRBJ2-2; TRBD1 aligns across 8 bases. From germline, CDR1 is SGHNT and CDR2 YYREEE (reference sequence). The CDR3 totals 16 residues. Losses at the gene ends were 0 bases for V and 6 bases for J; bases not matched to a gene: 7. CDR3 amino acids: CASSLAGDRGAGELFF. CDR3 nucleotides: TGTGCCAGCAGCTTGGCGGGAGACAGGGGAGCCGGGGAGCTGTTTTTT.

The gene calls are TRBV6-2 or TRBV6-3 and TRBJ1-1; TRBD1 matches 11 bases. The V and J ends lost 5 bases and 6 bases, in that order; junction bases with no gene match: 8. Germline lookup yields CDR1 MNHEY and CDR2 SVGEGT. CDR3 size: 15 residues. The CDR3 region is CASSEKPGQGAEAFF. The CDR3 DNA reads as TGTGCCAGCAGTGAGAAACCGGGACAGGGGGCTGAAGCTTTCTTT.

This clone was seen a few times. The chain recombines TRBV3-1 (or the pseudogene TRBV3-2) with TRBJ1-6; tentatively, D is TRBD1 (5 bases). Germline values: CDR1 LGHDT, CDR2 YNNKEL (reference sequence). Trimming took off 0 bases at V and 7 bases at J, with 10 bases between the two ends. The CDR3 runs 15 residues. The CDR3 coding sequence is TGTGCCAGCAGCCAAGATCGTGGGGGGAATTCACCCCTCCACTTT. This sequence encodes CASSQDRGGNSPLHF.

The chain combines TRBV6-1 with TRBJ1-5; D is ambiguous. The CDR3 sequence is 13 residues long. V was shortened by 2 bases and J by 9 bases, with 11 bases between the two germline ends. Germline V gives CDR1 MNHNS, CDR2 SASEGT. The CDR3 sequence is CASSESSVLPQHF. CDR3 in DNA: TGTGCCAGCAGTGAATCGAGTGTTCTGCCCCAGCATTTT.

The V and J genes are TRBV28 and TRBJ1-3; 9 nucleotides align to TRBD1. Germline V lookup: CDR1 MDHEN, CDR2 SYDVKM. The CDR3 runs 15 residues. V shed 6 bases, J shed 2 bases, and the junction held 5 bases outside the gene matches. CDR3 DNA sequence: TGTGCCAGCAGGGGACAGGGTTATACTGGAAACACCATATATTTT. It specifies CASRGQGYTGNTIYF.

The chain uses TRBV6-4 and TRBJ2-7, with TRBD1 matching over 9 bases. The CDR3 extends over 13 amino acids. The germline V gene has CDR1 MRHNA and CDR2 SNTAGT. With V trimmed by 0 bases and J by 6 bases, 0 bases remained unmatched. CDR3 protein: CASSDSDRGEQYF. The CDR3 bases are TGTGCCAGCAGTGACTCGGACAGGGGCGAGCAGTACTTC.

V is TRBV2 and J is TRBJ1-6; the D gene is possibly TRBD1 (5 bases). This CDR3 contains 12 residues. CDR1 SNHLY and CDR2 FYNNEI come from the germline V gene. V was trimmed by 10 bases and J by 8 bases, leaving 12 bases between them. Here the CDR3 reads CATTAGHSPLHF. CDR3 coding DNA: TGTGCCACCACGGCGGGGCATTCACCCCTCCACTTT. Based on the CDR3 plus reference TRBV2 and TRBJ1-6, the full variable domain is EPEVTQTPSHQVTQMGQEVILRCVPISNHLYFYWYRQILGQKVEFLVSFYNNEISEKSEIFDDQFSVERPDGSNFTLKIRSTKLEDSAMYFCATTAGHSPLHFGNGTRLTVT.

This clone has just a few counts. The rearrangement links TRBV27 to TRBJ2-7, with 7 bases that match TRBD2. V shed 2 bases and J 2 bases; nucleotides not matched to a gene: 6. The length of the CDR3 is 15 residues. The germline V gene has CDR1 MNHEY and CDR2 SMNVEV (reference sequence). CDR3 sequence reads: CASSLSPGGPYEQYF. Here the CDR3 DNA reads TGTGCCAGCAGTTTAAGTCCGGGAGGTCCCTACGAGCAGTACTTC.

The genes are TRBV2 and TRBJ1-1; D remains ambiguous. The V end lost 7 bases, the J end lost 5 bases, and 14 bases lay between the germline ends. This CDR3 spans 13 amino acids. CDR1 and CDR2 (germline): SNHLY, FYNNEI. CDR3 in DNA: TGTGCCAGCAACACAAGGAGAGGAACTGAAGCTTTCTTT. Residues: CASNTRRGTEAFF.

V usage is TRBV4-2 and J usage is TRBJ1-5, with 7 positions matching TRBD1. Germline-derived CDR1 and CDR2 are LGHNA and YNFKEQ. The CDR3 is 18 amino acids. Losses at the gene ends were 1 base for V and 0 bases for J; bases not matched to a gene: 9. The DNA of the CDR3 is TGTGCCAGCAGCCAAGGGGACAGCCCAAGTTATAGCAATCAGCCCCAGCATTTT. It translates to CASSQGDSPSYSNQPQHF.

This chain uses TRBV9 with TRBJ2-3, with D hard to call. The CDR3 is 16 amino acids. Germline CDR1 SGDLS, CDR2 YYNGEE. The V end lost 0 bases, the J end lost 0 bases, and 11 bases lay between the germline ends. This CDR3 reads CASSVGARSSTDTQYF. In nucleotides, the CDR3 is TGTGCCAGCAGCGTAGGGGCCCGTTCTAGCACAGATACGCAGTATTTT.

The V gene is TRBV2, the J gene TRBJ1-1; no firm D call. The germline CDR1 and CDR2 sequences are SNHLY and FYNNEI. This CDR3 spans 15 amino acids. V shed 6 bases and J shed 3 bases, with 17 bases lying between them. CDR3 coding DNA: TGTGCCAGCAGGGGAGCAAGCTCGCCGTACACTGAAGCTTTCTTT. It yields the protein CASRGASSPYTEAFF.